Sequencing of this T cell receptor (beta chain) was carried out in a study of blood T cell repertoires in COVID-19. Across the study: Collection of acute and convalescent COVID-19 samples took place in the United States, Italy and Spain. The analysed material was cDNA or gDNA that came from T cells, B-cell-depleted T cells, or PBMCs.

Authors' methods: Cell counts per sample came from amplifying reference gene primers. Profiling relied on immunoSEQ multiplex PCR, and the TCRdb table lists in-frame clones only, not all of them. That table gives V, J and clone size, and the DNA gave D and trimming. The repertoire holds over 90,000 clones, with approximately 89% as singletons. Trimming removed 6 bases from V and 5 bases from J, with 10 bases in between. CDR1 KGHSH and CDR2 LQKENI come from the germline V gene. The CDR3 runs 12 residues. The V and J genes are TRBV18 and TRBJ2-5, with D perhaps TRBD2 (6 bases). The sequenced material came from peripheral blood. This clonotype originated in a human donor in a cohort sampled during active COVID-19. CDR3 sequence: CASSSSGETQYF. CDR3 nucleotides: TGTGCCAGCTCCTCGAGCGGGGAGACCCAGTACTTC.